The 20 T cell receptor beta chains below come from one sample, sequenced in a study of OX40 agonist ivuxolimab in advanced cancers. The repertoire was sequenced with immunoSEQ multiplex PCR; TCRdb's copy has only in-frame clones and lacks some. The sample lists about 61,000 clones, around 82% occurring once. Sequencing was performed on CD4+ or CD8+ T cells sorted from blood, taken in a trial of the OX40 agonist ivuxolimab. These receptors originate from an adult with an advanced solid tumor such as melanoma, head and neck, liver or kidney cancer.

The chain recombines TRBV19 with TRBJ2-7, with 7 bases identical to TRBD1. The germline V gene encodes CDR1 LNHDA and CDR2 SQIVND (reference sequence). CDR3 length equals 13 residues. Trimming at V came to 9 bases and at J to 5 bases, leaving 10 bases not matched to a gene. CDR3 region: CASHSTGRDEQYF. The DNA of the CDR3 is TGTGCCAGCCACTCGACAGGGCGCGACGAGCAGTACTTC.

The chain recombines TRBV30 with TRBJ1-1, with TRBD1 matching 8 bases. Germline-derived CDR1 and CDR2 are GTSNPN and SVGIG (reference sequence). There are 14 residues in the CDR3. V was pared by 0 bases and J by 5 bases, with 5 bases of the junction left unmatched. The CDR3 nucleotides read TGTGCCTGGAGTGTAACAGGGGGAGGGACTGAAGCTTTCTTT. The encoded protein is CAWSVTGGGTEAFF. Full variable domain (rest looked up from reference TRBV30 and TRBJ1-1): SQTIHQWPATLVQPVGSPLSLECTVEGTSNPNLYWYRQAAGRGLQLLFYSVGIGQISSEVPQNLSASRPQDRQFILSSKKLLLSDSGFYLCAWSVTGGGTEAFFGQGTRLTVV.

The count of this clone is one. The J gene is TRBJ2-1, the V gene TRBV29-1; D may match TRBD1 or TRBD2 (5 bases each). Trimming took 7 bases from V and 10 from J, leaving 20 bases between them. The CDR3 spans 13 residues. Germline CDR1 SQVTM, CDR2 ANQGSEA. In nucleotides, the CDR3 is TGCAGCGCCTCCGGAGGTACTGGGGGAGAGCAGTTCTTC. It is translated as CSASGGTGGEQFF.

CDR3 in amino acids: CASSTTLTGSTDTQYF. CDR3 sequence (DNA): TGTGCCAGCAGCACCACTCTGACGGGCAGCACAGATACGCAGTATTTT. V and J are TRBV5-4 and TRBJ2-3; D remains ambiguous. The V and J ends lost 4 bases and 0 bases respectively, with 15 bases between them. Germline CDR1 reads SGHNT; CDR2 reads YYREEE (reference sequence). The length of the CDR3 is 16 residues.

This clone appeared once. The chain couples TRBV5-4 to TRBJ1-1; D possibly corresponds to TRBD1 (6 bases). CDR3 length: 13 residues. Trimming cost V 0 bases and J 6 bases, with 9 bases left between them. In germline, CDR1 is SGHNT, CDR2 YYREEE (reference sequence). Here the CDR3 DNA reads TGTGCCAGCAGCTTGGACAGGGTGGCTGAAGCTTTCTTT. Protein: CASSLDRVAEAFF.

This clone has only one observation. The V gene is TRBV27, the J gene TRBJ2-7, with D perhaps TRBD1 or TRBD2 (5 bases each). The CDR3 runs to 17 residues. CDR1 MNHEY and CDR2 SMNVEV come from the germline V gene (reference sequence). V gave up 4 bases and J gave up 1 base, with 20 bases separating them. The CDR3 nucleotides are TGTGCCAGCAGTTATTTATCCCGGGGCGGAATTTCCTACGAGCAGTACTTC. Translating it yields CASSYLSRGGISYEQYF.

This clone was counted only a few times. The chain combines TRBV9 with TRBJ2-2; the D call may be TRBD1 or TRBD2 (5 bases each). Germline V CDR1 and CDR2: SGDLS, YYNGEE. CDR3 length: 15 amino acids. Trimming pared 1 base from V and 7 bases from J, leaving 14 bases between. In nucleotides, the CDR3 is TGTGCCAGCAGCGTAACGGGGACCCAGGGCGGGGAGCTGTTTTTT. It yields the protein CASSVTGTQGGELFF.

The chain is built from TRBV5-1 and TRBJ2-7; a possible D gene is TRBD1 (6 bases). The CDR3 length is 18 residues. V lost 2 bases, J lost 0 bases, and 21 bases lay in between. Germline CDR1 reads SGHRS; CDR2 reads YFSETQ. CDR3 sequence: CASSFRESGQGHSYEQYF. The DNA for the CDR3 is TGCGCCAGCAGCTTTCGAGAATCGGGGCAGGGACACTCCTACGAGCAGTACTTC.

The chain joins TRBV6-5 to TRBJ2-3; 8 bases align to TRBD2. Germline CDR1 reads MNHEY; CDR2 reads SVGAGI. CDR3 length equals 13 residues. The trim removed 7 bases at V and 0 bases at J, leaving 0 bases unmatched. In DNA form, the CDR3 reads TGTGCCAGCAAGCGGGAGAGCACAGATACGCAGTATTTT. Amino acid sequence: CASKRESTDTQYF.

This chain links TRBV27 with TRBJ2-7; 7 bases are shared with TRBD1. Trimming cost V 2 bases and J 6 bases; bases outside gene matches: 10. Per germline, CDR1 MNHEY and CDR2 SMNVEV (reference sequence). The CDR3 has 15 amino acids. This CDR3 is CASSLTRGRLSEQYF. The CDR3 DNA is TGTGCCAGCAGTTTAACGAGGGGGCGGCTTTCCGAGCAGTACTTC.

The V call is TRBV21-1, the J call TRBJ2-7; TRBD2 is the table's D call and was not checked against the DNA. TRBV21-1 is deemed a pseudogene. The CDR3 totals 13 residues. This chain's CDR3 is CASSKAVSREQYF. CDR3 DNA sequence: TGTGCCAGCAGCAAAGCCGTCTCTAGGGAGCAGTACTTC.

In DNA form, the CDR3 reads TGTGCCAGCAGCACATGGACGGCCTACACCGGGGAGCTGTTTTTT. As protein: CASSTWTAYTGELFF. This chain joins TRBV7-9 and TRBJ2-2; D not resolved. The CDR3 extends over 15 amino acids. CDR1 and CDR2 (germline): SEHNR, FQNEAQ (reference sequence). The V gene lost 5 bases and the J gene lost 3 bases, with 13 bases spanning the gap.

This clone was seen once. The chain couples TRBV7-2 to TRBJ2-5; weak D call: TRBD2 (6 bases). Trimming pared 2 bases from V and 6 bases from J, leaving 19 bases between. The germline V gene encodes CDR1 SGHTA and CDR2 FQGNSA. The CDR3 has 16 residues. The CDR3 DNA follows: TGTGCCAGCAGCTTAACGGGAGCCACTTTCAAACAGACCCAGTACTTC. Translating it yields CASSLTGATFKQTQYF.

CDR3 sequence: CASTRSEREMNTGELFF. The CDR3 nucleotides are TGTGCCAGCACTAGGTCAGAGCGGGAGATGAACACCGGGGAGCTGTTTTTT. This chain uses TRBV13 with TRBJ2-2, with 8 bases aligning to TRBD2. The CDR3 length is 17 residues. With 7 bases clipped from V and 1 base from J, the junction kept 11 bases outside the gene matches. Germline CDR1 reads PRHDT; CDR2 reads FYEKMQ (reference sequence). Drawing the rest from reference TRBV13 and TRBJ2-2, the complete variable domain is AAGVIQSPRHLIKEKRETATLKCYPIPRHDTVYWYQQGPGQDPQFLISFYEKMQSDKGSIPDRFSAQQFSDYHSELNMSSLELGDSALYFCASTRSEREMNTGELFFGEGSRLTVL.

This chain links TRBV7-2 with TRBJ2-5; TRBD2 might be the D (7 bases). The CDR3 contains 13 residues. The V gene lost 5 bases and the J gene lost 7 bases, with 14 bases spanning the gap. CDR1 SGHTA and CDR2 FQGNSA come from the germline V gene. CDR3 sequence (DNA): TGTGCCAGCAGCCATGGGGGGGGGCCGACCCAGTACTTC. Translated: CASSHGGGPTQYF.

This clone appeared once. CDR3 in amino acids: CASSLSTRLLWNEQFF. The CDR3 DNA follows: TGTGCCAGCAGTTTATCGACTCGGCTCCTCTGGAATGAGCAGTTCTTC. The chain recombines TRBV27 with TRBJ2-1, with D uncertain. This CDR3 is 16 amino acids long. The germline V gene has CDR1 MNHEY and CDR2 SMNVEV (reference sequence). The V gene lost 0 bases and the J gene lost 7 bases, with 16 bases spanning the gap.

The chain has TRBV27 and TRBJ2-2; D assignment may be TRBD1 or TRBD2 (6 bases each). Germline lookup yields CDR1 MNHEY and CDR2 SMNVEV (reference sequence). V lost 3 bases and J 5 bases, leaving 13 bases between the germline ends. The CDR3 totals 15 residues. The CDR3 sequence: CASSFRGLGTGELFF. The CDR3 DNA reads as TGTGCCAGCAGTTTCCGGGGGCTGGGAACCGGGGAGCTGTTTTTT.

The chain carries TRBV10-3 and TRBJ2-2; 10 bases match TRBD1. The CDR3 spans 16 residues. J gave up 0 bases and V 5 bases, and 3 bases lay outside the gene matches. Germline CDR1 reads ENHRY; CDR2 reads SYGVKD. The CDR3 nucleotides read TGTGCCATCAGTAAGACAGGGGGCACGAACACCGGGGAGCTGTTTTTT. Amino acids: CAISKTGGTNTGELFF.

CDR3 residues: CASSEEGPLFTDTQYF. CDR3 sequence (DNA): TGTGCCAGCAGTGAAGAGGGTCCCCTCTTCACAGATACGCAGTATTTT. The genes are TRBV2 and TRBJ2-3; the D is unclear. CDR3 length equals 16 residues. Germline V gives CDR1 SNHLY, CDR2 FYNNEI. The V and J ends lost 1 base and 2 bases respectively, with 13 bases between them. The full variable domain, rest sourced from reference TRBV2 and TRBJ2-3, is EPEVTQTPSHQVTQMGQEVILRCVPISNHLYFYWYRQILGQKVEFLVSFYNNEISEKSEIFDDQFSVERPDGSNFTLKIRSTKLEDSAMYFCASSEEGPLFTDTQYFGPGTRLTVL.

The J gene is TRBJ2-3, the V gene TRBV7-2; 9 positions agree with TRBD2. The germline CDR1 and CDR2 sequences are SGHTA and FQGNSA. CDR3 size: 15 residues. J was trimmed by 3 bases and V by 2 bases; bases with no gene match: 3. The CDR3 nucleotides are TGTGCCAGCAGCTTACCTAGCGGGAAGACAGATACGCAGTATTTT. Protein: CASSLPSGKTDTQYF. The complete variable domain, with remaining parts taken from reference TRBV7-2 and TRBJ2-3, reads GAGVSQSPSNKVTEKGKDVELRCDPISGHTALYWYRQSLGQGLEFLIYFQGNSAPDKSGLPSDRFSAERTGGSVSTLTIQRTQQEDSAVYLCASSLPSGKTDTQYFGPGTRLTVL.